The sequence of this TCR beta chain was determined in a study of T cells after yellow fever vaccination. Of note for this clonotype: What it recognizes is unknown.

V shed 3 bases and J shed 3 bases, with 11 bases lying between them. Germline V CDR1 and CDR2: DFQATT, SNEGSKA (reference sequence). CDR3 length: 13 residues. In making TCR cDNA, 5'RACE template switching added a universal primer site and UMIs to it. MiXCR, run by TCRdb on the 5' RACE reads, gives a single entry per CDR3 protein. Found here are fewer than 400,000 distinct CDR3 sequences, roughly a tenth of them singletons; the top ten hold 3% to 4%. Regarding the study as a whole: Most primary-vaccination clones recurred post-booster (nearly 98% CD4, around 90% CD8).

The origin of this receptor is a man between 18 and 35 years old who received the YFV17D yellow fever vaccine. The chain has TRBV20-1 and TRBJ1-1, with a tentative D call TRBD1 (5 bases). Sequencing was performed on CD4+ T cells sorted from PBMCs, taken 45 days after the yellow fever booster vaccination. CDR3 nucleotides: TGCAGTGCTAGCTCTGGAGGGGACACTGAAGCTTTCTTT. This codes for CSASSGGDTEAFF.